This T cell receptor beta chain was documented in a study of beta chain features in type 1 diabetes. Whole-study findings and limits: Within each of all four CD4+ subsets, Type 1 diabetes patients had TCRB CDR3s that were moderately but significantly shorter.

The CDR3 has 16 residues. Germline V gene data show CDR1 as SGHTA and CDR2 as FQGNSA. Trimming cost V 3 bases and J 5 bases; bases outside gene matches: 5. This clone was counted only a few times. Its matching antigen is unknown. Since all of the isolated RNA was reverse transcribed, expressed TCRB transcripts were what got sequenced. Libraries were prepared by immunoSEQ multiplex PCR; TCRdb keeps only in-frame clonotypes and omits some of them. The top ten hold 0.015% to 0.02% of the sample, which has 300,000 to 450,000 clones, over 9.5% seen once. The origin of this receptor is a man between 18 and 35 years old in good health. This chain connects TRBV7-2 to TRBJ2-1, with 12 positions matching TRBD1. Input material: naive CD4+ T cells from blood. The CDR3 sequence: CASSLSGTGGHNEQFF. CDR3 in DNA: TGTGCCAGCAGCTTGTCCGGGACAGGGGGCCACAATGAGCAGTTCTTC.